The 27 T cell receptor beta chains in this list originate from one sample, sequenced in a study of regulatory T cells in long-lasting Graves disease. The TCR beta library used iRepertoire HTBI primers with Arm-PCR amplification of CDR3. A single record per CDR3 protein comes from TCRdb applying MiXCR to the multiplex PCR reads. The repertoire holds under 250,000 distinct CDR3 sequences, with roughly 19% as singletons. Sample time point: newly diagnosed GD, antithyroid drugs for less than 3 months. From RNA extracted from PBMCs, the TCR library was made. These data were also reused for a study on T cells in Graves' hyperthyroidism and ophthalmopathy.

The material was peripheral blood mononuclear cells (PBMCs), obtained at new diagnosis, from a patient treated with antithyroid drugs. These receptors were obtained from a woman between 25 and 40 years old with Graves disease.

Of note for this clonotype: This likely stems from a read error, as it lies one base from a far larger clone. The chain joins TRBV9 to TRBJ1-6; D ambiguous. Germline V lookup: CDR1 SGDLS, CDR2 YYNGEE. This CDR3 is built from 12 residues. The V end lost 4 bases, the J end lost 9 bases, and 8 bases lay between the germline ends. The DNA for the CDR3 is TGTGCCAGCAGCCAACAGAGTTCACCCCTCCACTTT. Translated, it gives CASSQQSSPLHF.

This clonotype was detected only once. Sequence at one end of the junction differs from germline and may be a read error. The chain has TRBV18 and TRBJ2-3; D ambiguous. The CDR3 length is 13 residues. Germline CDR1 and CDR2: KGHSH and LQKENI. The CDR3 loop reads CASSAQLTDTQCF. The CDR3, as DNA: TGTGCCAGCTCAGCCCAGCTCACAGATACGCAGTGTTTT.

This clonotype was detected a few times. The chain recombines TRBV6-5 with TRBJ1-2; perhaps TRBD1 as D (5 bases). Deletions cut 4 bases from V and 2 bases from J, with 14 bases between. Looked up from germline, CDR1 is MNHEY and CDR2 is SVGAGI. The CDR3 covers 15 residues. The CDR3 is CASSSWDYLNYGYTF. In DNA, the CDR3 is TGTGCCAGCAGTTCATGGGACTATCTCAACTATGGCTACACCTTC.

This clonotype was counted ten times or more. This sequence joins TRBV24-1 and TRBJ1-1; the D is unclear. The ends were cut back, 1 base at V and 12 bases at J, with 8 bases in the middle. CDR1 is KGHDR and CDR2 is SFDVKD in the germline V gene. The CDR3 runs 11 residues. This CDR3 is CATSDFGRTFF. For the CDR3, the DNA is TGTGCCACCAGTGATTTTGGTCGAACTTTCTTT.

This clonotype was seen repeatedly, ten times or more. This chain links TRBV5-5 with TRBJ1-5; 7 positions match TRBD1. V lost 4 bases, J lost 0 bases, and 7 bases stayed unmatched. The CDR3 has 16 residues. Germline CDR1 is SGHKS and CDR2 is YYEKEE (reference sequence). CDR3 loop: CASSPTGQLSNQPQHF. CDR3 DNA: TGTGCCAGCAGCCCGACGGGACAGCTTAGCAATCAGCCCCAGCATTTT. Supplemented by reference TRBV5-5 and TRBJ1-5, the full variable domain reads DAGVTQSPTHLIKTRGQQVTLRCSPISGHKSVSWYQQVLGQGPQFIFQYYEKEERGRGNFPDRFSARQFPNYSSELNVNALLLGDSALYLCASSPTGQLSNQPQHFGDGTRLSIL.

The table lists this clonotype with many counts. The CDR3 DNA sequence: TGCGCCAGCAGTAGCGGGACCTCGGGGAAGACCCAGTACTTC. Protein product: CASSSGTSGKTQYF. V usage is TRBV5-1 and J usage is TRBJ2-5, with 8 nucleotides matching TRBD2. Germline CDR1 reads SGHRS; CDR2 reads YFSETQ. V was pared by 5 bases and J by 6 bases, with 9 bases of the junction left unmatched. The CDR3 is 14 amino acids.

This clonotype was detected once. The CDR3 does not close with the conserved phenylalanine or tryptophan, likely indicating a read error. The chain carries TRBV12-5 and TRBJ2-1; 10 nucleotides align to TRBD2. The CDR3 is made up of 20 amino acids. The germline gives CDR1 LGHNT, CDR2 FRNRAP. V shed 6 bases and J 5 bases; nucleotides not matched to a gene: 22. The CDR3 nucleotides read TGTGCTAGTGGATTGCACCCCCTCCCTTTGAGCGGGAGGGTCAACAATGAGCAGTTCCTC. Its translation is CASGLHPLPLSGRVNNEQFL.

This clonotype was detected a few times. The junction departs from the called germline gene at one end, perhaps through a read error. The V gene is TRBV10-2, the J gene TRBJ1-2; maybe TRBD1 (5 bases). This CDR3 has 13 residues. Germline values: CDR1 WSHSY, CDR2 SAAADI. The CDR3 spells CTSSDKGPYGYTF. The CDR3 DNA sequence: TGCACCAGCAGTGATAAGGGGCCCTATGGCTACACCTTC.

This clonotype has ten or more counts. V gene TRBV5-1 combines with J gene TRBJ2-3; perhaps TRBD2 as D (5 bases). The CDR3 totals 13 residues. Germline V gene sequence: CDR1 SGHRS, CDR2 YFSETQ. Trimming cost V 6 bases and J 5 bases, with 13 bases left between them. The DNA of the CDR3 is TGCGCCAGCACCTCACTAGGTATAGATACGCAGTATTTT. Protein: CASTSLGIDTQYF.

Notes on this clonotype: Given a much more abundant clone one base away, this may be a read error. V is TRBV24-1 and J is TRBJ2-3; D is possibly TRBD2 (6 bases). CDR3 size: 16 residues. Germline CDR1 reads KGHDR; CDR2 reads SFDVKD. V was cut by 4 bases and J by 2 bases, with 15 bases left in between. CDR3 region: CATSEPFGGDTDTQYF. The DNA for the CDR3 is TGTGCCACCAGTGAGCCCTTTGGAGGGGACACAGATACGCAGTATTTT.

This clonotype came up a few times. V gene TRBV20-1 combines with J gene TRBJ1-4; tentatively, D is TRBD1 (5 bases). Germline values: CDR1 DFQATT, CDR2 SNEGSKA (reference sequence). V was clipped by 2 bases and J by 8 bases, with 24 bases between them. The CDR3 runs 17 residues. CDR3 DNA sequence: TGCAGTGCTAGAAAAGTAGGGGCGGGGTCTTCAAGCGAAAAACTGTTTTTT. It encodes CSARKVGAGSSSEKLFF.

This clonotype came up many times. The CDR3, as DNA: TGTGCCAGCAGTGAATACAGGGGGTACGAGCAGTACTTC. Amino acids: CASSEYRGYEQYF. The chain combines TRBV25-1 with TRBJ2-7, with 7 bases aligning to TRBD1. The CDR3 consists of 13 residues. The germline V gene encodes CDR1 MGHDK and CDR2 SYGVNS. The trim removed 0 bases at V and 4 bases at J, leaving 0 bases unmatched.

In this sample, this clonotype turned up many times. The chain combines TRBV28 with TRBJ1-2, with a possible D match to TRBD1 (5 bases). Germline lookup yields CDR1 MDHEN and CDR2 SYDVKM. This CDR3 comprises 14 residues. With 3 bases removed from V and 6 bases from J, the gap between germline ends came to 14 bases. The CDR3 region is CASSFGGSINGYTF. CDR3 in DNA: TGTGCCAGCAGTTTCGGGGGTTCTATAAATGGCTACACCTTC.

This clonotype occurred many times. This chain connects TRBV20-1 to TRBJ1-2; no firm D call. CDR1 is DFQATT and CDR2 is SNEGSKA in the germline V gene (reference sequence). Between the trimmed V and J ends, which lost 1 base and 5 bases, there was a span of 20 bases. This CDR3 contains 16 residues. The CDR3 nucleotides read TGCAGTGCTAGAGGGAACCCTTCGGGTCGAGGGTATGGCTACACCTTC. Its translation: CSARGNPSGRGYGYTF.

V usage is TRBV19 and J usage is TRBJ2-1, with TRBD1 matching over 8 bases. Germline-derived CDR1 and CDR2 are LNHDA and SQIVND (reference sequence). V gave up 3 bases and J gave up 6 bases; unmatched junction bases: 4. The CDR3 consists of 14 residues. Written as DNA, the CDR3 is TGTGCCAGTAGTATTCTACAGGGGGTCAATGAGCAGTTCTTC. Translating it yields CASSILQGVNEQFF.

This clonotype came up many times. This chain connects TRBV5-4 to TRBJ1-2; D call uncertain. Trimming shortened V by 5 bases and J by 5 bases, and 13 bases separated the two germline ends. CDR3 size: 13 residues. Germline values: CDR1 SGHNT, CDR2 YYREEE (reference sequence). Written as DNA, the CDR3 is TGTGCCAGCAGTTGGCTTGGGGATTATGGCTACACCTTC. Its translation: CASSWLGDYGYTF.

This clonotype was picked up many times. The chain links TRBV28 to TRBJ1-1; 8 bases map to TRBD1. CDR1 MDHEN and CDR2 SYDVKM come from the germline V gene. Unmatched junction bases numbered 2, after V lost 4 bases and J lost 1 base. The CDR3 is 14 residues long. This CDR3 reads CASSYTGGNTEAFF. The CDR3 coding sequence is TGTGCCAGCAGTTACACAGGGGGGAACACTGAAGCTTTCTTT.

This clonotype was observed at least ten times. The rearrangement joins TRBV2 to TRBJ2-7; the D is unclear. The germline CDR1 and CDR2 sequences are SNHLY and FYNNEI. The CDR3 sequence is 12 residues long. Deletions cut 7 bases from V and 1 base from J, with 8 bases between. CDR3: CASNHESYEQYF. The CDR3 DNA reads as TGTGCCAGCAATCACGAGTCCTACGAGCAGTACTTC.

This clonotype was found many times. The chain couples TRBV2 to TRBJ2-2; possibly TRBD2 for D (5 bases). The germline V and J ends were trimmed by 7 bases and 3 bases, with 12 bases remaining between them. Per the germline V gene, CDR1 is SNHLY and CDR2 is FYNNEI. The CDR3 has 14 amino acids. The CDR3 nucleotides are TGTGCCAGCATCAACGGGGTCGACACCGGGGAGCTGTTTTTT. Translated, it gives CASINGVDTGELFF.

On this clonotype: The junction departs from germline at one end; a sequencing error may be responsible. This chain connects TRBV5-1 to TRBJ2-5, with D possibly being TRBD2 (6 bases). Per the germline V gene, CDR1 is SGHRS and CDR2 is YFSETQ. This CDR3 is 13 amino acids long. CDR3 protein: CASSRRGSETQYF. The DNA for the CDR3 is TGTGCCAGCAGCCGCCGGGGGTCGGAGACCCAGTACTTC.

This clonotype was observed at least ten times. The chain couples TRBV14 to TRBJ2-3; 10 nucleotides line up with TRBD2. Germline trimming cut 4 bases from V and 6 bases from J; bases unmatched to any gene: 7. CDR3 length equals 15 residues. Germline CDR1 is SGHDN and CDR2 is FVKESK. CDR3 protein: CASSRLAGGADTQYF. DNA for the CDR3: TGTGCCAGCAGCCGTTTAGCGGGAGGCGCGGATACGCAGTATTTT.

This clonotype appeared many times. The rearrangement links TRBV6-1 to TRBJ1-3; no clear D gene. V lost 8 bases and J lost 0, with 11 bases in between. Germline loops: CDR1 MNHNS, CDR2 SASEGT. The CDR3 is made up of 14 amino acids. For the CDR3, the DNA is TGTGCCAGCCGAAGGACCCTCTCTGGAAACACCATATATTTT. It yields the protein CASRRTLSGNTIYF.

This clonotype was counted a few times. The chain combines TRBV4-1 with TRBJ1-1; D perhaps matches TRBD1 (6 bases). This CDR3 has 13 amino acids. The V gene's germline CDR1 is MGHRA and CDR2 YSYEKL. V was clipped by 0 bases and J by 11 bases, with 13 bases between them. The CDR3 DNA sequence: TGCGCCAGCAGCCAAGATCAGGGGAGTAGGGCTTTCTTT. Its protein is CASSQDQGSRAFF.

This clonotype was picked up many times. V is TRBV20-1 and J is TRBJ2-1, with TRBD2 identical over 10 bases. Trimming cost V 6 bases and J 4 bases; bases outside gene matches: 6. The CDR3 length is 14 residues. CDR1 is DFQATT and CDR2 is SNEGSKA in the germline V gene (reference sequence). The CDR3 sequence: CSAGTSGVYNEQFF. In DNA, the CDR3 is TGCAGTGCGGGAACTAGCGGGGTATACAATGAGCAGTTCTTC.

This clonotype was counted at least ten times. The V call is TRBV5-1, the J call TRBJ2-1, with TRBD2 identical over 14 bases. The CDR3 contains 18 residues. V trimming: 1 base; J trimming: 7 bases; junction bases outside the gene matches: 10. CDR1 and CDR2 from the germline V gene are SGHRS and YFSETQ. The CDR3 region is CASSLKTSGGAWVNEQFF. The CDR3 DNA sequence: TGCGCCAGCAGCTTGAAGACTAGCGGGGGGGCTTGGGTGAATGAGCAGTTCTTC.

This clonotype was observed at least ten times. The chain recombines TRBV7-9 with TRBJ2-1; 13 bases are a match to TRBD2. Germline CDR1 SEHNR, CDR2 FQNEAQ (reference sequence). This CDR3 region has 21 residues. V lost 5 bases, J lost 1 base, and 17 bases stayed unmatched. The CDR3 DNA sequence: TGTGCCAGCAGCCCCCCGGCGACCGGGACTAGCGGGGCAAAATCCTACAATGAGCAGTTCTTC. The encoded protein is CASSPPATGTSGAKSYNEQFF.

This clonotype was counted at least ten times. The chain couples TRBV10-1 to TRBJ1-1; unclear D gene. This CDR3 is 13 amino acids long. V shed 4 bases and J shed 0 bases, with 6 bases lying between them. Germline V lookup: CDR1 WNHNN, CDR2 SYGVQD (reference sequence). CDR3 loop: CASSAGLNTEAFF. In DNA form, the CDR3 reads TGCGCCAGCAGTGCCGGATTGAACACTGAAGCTTTCTTT.